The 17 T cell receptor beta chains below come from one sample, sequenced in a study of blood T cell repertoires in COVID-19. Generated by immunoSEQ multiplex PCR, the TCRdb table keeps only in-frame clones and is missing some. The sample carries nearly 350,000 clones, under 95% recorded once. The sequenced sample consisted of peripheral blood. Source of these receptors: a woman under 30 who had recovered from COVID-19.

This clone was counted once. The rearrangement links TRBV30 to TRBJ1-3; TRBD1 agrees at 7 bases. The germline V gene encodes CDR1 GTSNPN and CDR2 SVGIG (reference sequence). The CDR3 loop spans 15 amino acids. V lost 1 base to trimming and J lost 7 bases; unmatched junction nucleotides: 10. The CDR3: CAWSGVEGARNTIYF. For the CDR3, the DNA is TGTGCCTGGAGTGGGGTGGAGGGGGCACGGAACACCATATATTTT.

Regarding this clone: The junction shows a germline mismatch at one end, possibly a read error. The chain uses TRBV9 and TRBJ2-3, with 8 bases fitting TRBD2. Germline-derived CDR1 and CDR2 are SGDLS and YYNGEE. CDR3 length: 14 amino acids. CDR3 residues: CASSVRTSRDTQYF. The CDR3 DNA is TGTGCCAGCAGCGTCCGGACTAGCAGAGATACGCAGTATTTT.

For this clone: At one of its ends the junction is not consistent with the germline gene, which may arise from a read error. The CDR3 loop reads CASSSRLAGPYNGQFF. CDR3 coding DNA: TGTGCCAGCAGCTCAAGACTAGCGGGCCCCTACAATGGGCAGTTCTTC. This chain connects TRBV7-9 to TRBJ2-1; 10 bases align to TRBD2. Germline V CDR1 and CDR2: SEHNR, FQNEAQ (reference sequence). The CDR3 runs to 16 residues.

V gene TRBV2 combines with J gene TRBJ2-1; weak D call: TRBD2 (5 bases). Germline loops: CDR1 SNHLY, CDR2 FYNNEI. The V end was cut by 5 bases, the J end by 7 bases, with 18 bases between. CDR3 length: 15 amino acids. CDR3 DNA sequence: TGTGCCAGCAGTTTTCTAGCTCCGAGAGCAAATGAGCAGTTCTTC. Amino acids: CASSFLAPRANEQFF. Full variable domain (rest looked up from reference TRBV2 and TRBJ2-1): EPEVTQTPSHQVTQMGQEVILRCVPISNHLYFYWYRQILGQKVEFLVSFYNNEISEKSEIFDDQFSVERPDGSNFTLKIRSTKLEDSAMYFCASSFLAPRANEQFFGPGTRLTVL.

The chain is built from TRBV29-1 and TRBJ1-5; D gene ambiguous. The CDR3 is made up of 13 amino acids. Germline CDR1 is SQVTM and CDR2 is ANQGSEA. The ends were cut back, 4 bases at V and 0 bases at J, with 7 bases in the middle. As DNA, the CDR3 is TGCAGCGTTGGCACTAATAGCAATCAGCCCCAGCATTTT. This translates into CSVGTNSNQPQHF.

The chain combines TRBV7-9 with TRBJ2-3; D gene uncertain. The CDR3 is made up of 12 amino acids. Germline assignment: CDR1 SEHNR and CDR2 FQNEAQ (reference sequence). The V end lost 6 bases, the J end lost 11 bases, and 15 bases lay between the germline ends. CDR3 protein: CASRLPATKQYF. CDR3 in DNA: TGTGCCAGCAGGTTACCGGCTACTAAGCAGTATTTT.

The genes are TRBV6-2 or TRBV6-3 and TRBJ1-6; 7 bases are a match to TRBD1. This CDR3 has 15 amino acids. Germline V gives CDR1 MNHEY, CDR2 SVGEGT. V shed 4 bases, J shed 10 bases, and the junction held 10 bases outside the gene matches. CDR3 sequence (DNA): TGTGCCAGCAGTTTCGGGGCAGGGGGAAGATCACCCCTCCACTTT. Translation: CASSFGAGGRSPLHF.

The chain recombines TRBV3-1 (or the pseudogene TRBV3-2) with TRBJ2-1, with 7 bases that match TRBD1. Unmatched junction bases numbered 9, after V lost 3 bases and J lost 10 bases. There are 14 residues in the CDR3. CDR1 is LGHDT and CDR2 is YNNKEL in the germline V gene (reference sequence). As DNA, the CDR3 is TGTGCCAGCAGCCATGATACCGGGACAGCAGAGCAGTTCTTC. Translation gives CASSHDTGTAEQFF.

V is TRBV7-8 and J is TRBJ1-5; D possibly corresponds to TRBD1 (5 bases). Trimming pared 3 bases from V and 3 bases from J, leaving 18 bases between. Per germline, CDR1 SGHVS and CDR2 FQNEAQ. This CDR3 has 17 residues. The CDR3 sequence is CASSFVRIKGANQPQHF. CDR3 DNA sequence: TGTGCCAGCAGCTTTGTACGGATTAAAGGGGCCAATCAGCCCCAGCATTTT. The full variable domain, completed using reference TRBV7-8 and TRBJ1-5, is GAGVSQSPRYKVAKRGQDVALRCDPISGHVSLFWYQQALGQGPEFLTYFQNEAQLDKSGLPSDRFFAERPEGSVSTLKIQRTQQEDSAVYLCASSFVRIKGANQPQHFGDGTRLSIL.

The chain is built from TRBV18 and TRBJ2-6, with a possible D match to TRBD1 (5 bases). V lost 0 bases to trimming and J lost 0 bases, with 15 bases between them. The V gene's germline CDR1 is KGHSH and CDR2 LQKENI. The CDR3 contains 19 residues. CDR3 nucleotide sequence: TGTGCCAGCTCACCACCGGGGCGTTATAACCTCTCTGGGGCCAACGTCCTGACTTTC. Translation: CASSPPGRYNLSGANVLTF.

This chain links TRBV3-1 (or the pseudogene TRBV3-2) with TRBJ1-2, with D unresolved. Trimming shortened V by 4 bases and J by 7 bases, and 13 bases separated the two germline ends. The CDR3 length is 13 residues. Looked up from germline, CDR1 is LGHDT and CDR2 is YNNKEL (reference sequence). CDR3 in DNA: TGTGCCAGCAGCCCTAACCCTTTTTCTGGCTACACCTTC. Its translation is CASSPNPFSGYTF.

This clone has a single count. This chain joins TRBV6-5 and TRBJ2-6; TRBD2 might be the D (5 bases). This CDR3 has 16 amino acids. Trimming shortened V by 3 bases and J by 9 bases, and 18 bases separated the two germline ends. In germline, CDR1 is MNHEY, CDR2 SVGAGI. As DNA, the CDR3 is TGTGCCAGCAGTTATTCCCGGACTCCGCCGGTCAACGTCCTGACTTTC. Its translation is CASSYSRTPPVNVLTF.

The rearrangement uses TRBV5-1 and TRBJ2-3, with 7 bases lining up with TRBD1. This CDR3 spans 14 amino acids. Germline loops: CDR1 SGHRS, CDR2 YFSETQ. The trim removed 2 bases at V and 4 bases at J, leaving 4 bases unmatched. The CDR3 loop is CASSFRQGPDTQYF. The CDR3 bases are TGCGCCAGCAGCTTCAGACAGGGCCCAGATACGCAGTATTTT.

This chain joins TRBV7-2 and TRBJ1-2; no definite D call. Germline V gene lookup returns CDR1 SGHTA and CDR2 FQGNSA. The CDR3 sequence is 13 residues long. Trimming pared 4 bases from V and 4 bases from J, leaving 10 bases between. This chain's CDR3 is CASSSSPPYGYTF. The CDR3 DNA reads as TGTGCCAGCAGCTCTAGCCCCCCCTATGGCTACACCTTC.

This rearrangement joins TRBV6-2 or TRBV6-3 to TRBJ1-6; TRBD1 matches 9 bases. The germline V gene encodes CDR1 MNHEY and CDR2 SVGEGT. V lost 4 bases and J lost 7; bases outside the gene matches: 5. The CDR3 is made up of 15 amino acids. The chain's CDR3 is CASSSNGQGNSPLHF. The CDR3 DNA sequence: TGTGCCAGCAGTTCGAACGGACAGGGGAATTCACCCCTCCACTTT.

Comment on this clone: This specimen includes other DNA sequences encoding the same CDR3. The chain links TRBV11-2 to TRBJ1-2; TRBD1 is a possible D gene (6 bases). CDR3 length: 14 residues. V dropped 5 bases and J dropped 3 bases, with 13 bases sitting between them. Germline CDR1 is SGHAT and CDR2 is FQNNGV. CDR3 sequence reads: CASSPLGADYGYTF. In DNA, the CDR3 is TGTGCCAGCAGCCCACTGGGGGCAGACTATGGCTACACCTTC.

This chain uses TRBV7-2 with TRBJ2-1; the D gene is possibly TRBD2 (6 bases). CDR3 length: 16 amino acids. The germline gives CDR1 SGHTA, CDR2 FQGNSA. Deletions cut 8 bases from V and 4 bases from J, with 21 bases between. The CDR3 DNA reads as TGTGCCAGCTCCGGAGGGCCAACCCCAAAATACAATGAGCAGTTCTTC. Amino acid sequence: CASSGGPTPKYNEQFF.